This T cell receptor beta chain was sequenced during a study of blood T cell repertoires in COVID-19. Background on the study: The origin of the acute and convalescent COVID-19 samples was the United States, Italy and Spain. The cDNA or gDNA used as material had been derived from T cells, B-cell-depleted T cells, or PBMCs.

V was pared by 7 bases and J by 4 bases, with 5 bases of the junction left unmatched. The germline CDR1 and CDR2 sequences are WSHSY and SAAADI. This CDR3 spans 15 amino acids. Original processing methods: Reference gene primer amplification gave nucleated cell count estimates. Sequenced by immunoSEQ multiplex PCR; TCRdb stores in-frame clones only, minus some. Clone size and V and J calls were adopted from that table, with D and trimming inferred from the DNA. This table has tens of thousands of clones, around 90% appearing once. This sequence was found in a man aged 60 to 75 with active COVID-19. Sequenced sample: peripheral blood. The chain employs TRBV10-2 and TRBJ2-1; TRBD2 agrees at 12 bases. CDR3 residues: CASTLGLAGYNEQFF. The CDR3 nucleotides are TGCGCCAGCACCTTAGGACTAGCGGGGTACAATGAGCAGTTCTTC.